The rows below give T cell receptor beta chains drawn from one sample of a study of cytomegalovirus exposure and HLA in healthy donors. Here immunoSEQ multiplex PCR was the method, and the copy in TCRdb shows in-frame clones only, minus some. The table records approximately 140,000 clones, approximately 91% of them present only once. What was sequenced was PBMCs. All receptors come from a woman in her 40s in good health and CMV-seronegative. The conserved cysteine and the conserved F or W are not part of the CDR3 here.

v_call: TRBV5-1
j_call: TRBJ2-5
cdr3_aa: ASSSGQGGQETQY

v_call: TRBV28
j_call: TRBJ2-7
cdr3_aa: ASSARSVGQGTTEQY

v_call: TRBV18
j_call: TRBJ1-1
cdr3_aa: ASSPLTGEAF

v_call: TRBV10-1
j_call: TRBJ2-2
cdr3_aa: ASSESGAGELF

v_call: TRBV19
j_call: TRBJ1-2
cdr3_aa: ASIEGAGGGYT

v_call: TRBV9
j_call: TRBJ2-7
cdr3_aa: ASSEGLAGEGEQY

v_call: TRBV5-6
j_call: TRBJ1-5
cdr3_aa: ASSEAGTGGQPQH

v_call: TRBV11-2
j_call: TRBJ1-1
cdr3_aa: ASSLNQGMNTEAF

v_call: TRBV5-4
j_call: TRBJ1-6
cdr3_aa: ASSADRAGPPLH

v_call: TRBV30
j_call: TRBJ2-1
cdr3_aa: AWSGERERVVGNEQF

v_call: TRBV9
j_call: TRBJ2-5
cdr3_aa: ASSVGGISETQY

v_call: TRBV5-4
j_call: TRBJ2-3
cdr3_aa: ASSLTGGEDTQY

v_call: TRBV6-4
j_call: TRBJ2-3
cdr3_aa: ASSEAASTDTQY

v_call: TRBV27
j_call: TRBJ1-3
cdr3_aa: ASRQSGGFGNTIY

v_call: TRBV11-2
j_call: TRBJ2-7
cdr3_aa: ASSPDRTSEYEQY

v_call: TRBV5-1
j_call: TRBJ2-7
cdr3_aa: ASSFGGSYEQY

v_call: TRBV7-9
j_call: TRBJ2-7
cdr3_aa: SSLGGLVYEQY

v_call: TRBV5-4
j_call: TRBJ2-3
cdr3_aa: ASSSGTSGRHTQY

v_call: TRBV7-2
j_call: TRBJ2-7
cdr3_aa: ASGRQDRRYEQY

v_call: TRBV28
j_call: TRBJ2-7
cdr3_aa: ASLPWGTGFYEQY

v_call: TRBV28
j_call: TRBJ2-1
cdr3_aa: ASTTQGSYNEQF

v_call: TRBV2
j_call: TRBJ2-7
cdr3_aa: ASSDIPGGYEQY

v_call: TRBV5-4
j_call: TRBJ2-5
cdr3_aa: ASSLPDNLPREQY

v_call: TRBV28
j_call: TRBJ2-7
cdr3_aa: ASSLPPYEQY

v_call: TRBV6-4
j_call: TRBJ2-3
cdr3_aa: ASSELAGSTDTQY

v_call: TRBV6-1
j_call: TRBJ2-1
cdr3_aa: ASTEPGLVNEQF

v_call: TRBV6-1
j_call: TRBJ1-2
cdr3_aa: ASSLQLASPYGYT

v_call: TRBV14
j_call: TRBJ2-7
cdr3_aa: ASSHGQGGSYEQY

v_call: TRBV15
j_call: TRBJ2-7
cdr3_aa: ATSRPSGGAYEQY

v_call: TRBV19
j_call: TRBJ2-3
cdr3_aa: ASSTGTSGRVDTQY

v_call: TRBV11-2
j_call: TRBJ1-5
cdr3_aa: ASSLDGGGGREPQH

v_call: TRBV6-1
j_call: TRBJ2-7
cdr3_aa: ASRRPGLAFHEQY

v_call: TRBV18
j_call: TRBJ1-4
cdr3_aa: ASSLRQGDEKLF

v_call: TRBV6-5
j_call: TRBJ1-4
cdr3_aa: ASSYTRVPNEKLF

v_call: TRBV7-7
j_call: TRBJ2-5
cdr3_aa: ASSVGTEGGETQY

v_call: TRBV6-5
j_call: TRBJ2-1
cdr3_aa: ASSSTSRNEQF

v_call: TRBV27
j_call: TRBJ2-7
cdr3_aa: ASSFHGQGREQY

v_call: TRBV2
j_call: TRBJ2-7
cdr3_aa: ASSPGLAGGYEQY

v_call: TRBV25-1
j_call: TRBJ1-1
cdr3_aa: ASSRRAGQTNTEAF

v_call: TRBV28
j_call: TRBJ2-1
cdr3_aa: ASSSGARRDEQF

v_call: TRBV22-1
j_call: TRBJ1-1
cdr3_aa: PGSGHLSADTEAF

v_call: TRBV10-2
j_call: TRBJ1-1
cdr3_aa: ASSLHRGVGGNTEAF

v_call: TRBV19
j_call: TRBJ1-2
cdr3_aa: ASTPGTGGRGYT

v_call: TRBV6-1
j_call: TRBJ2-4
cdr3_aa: ASSVNSGSGGNIQY

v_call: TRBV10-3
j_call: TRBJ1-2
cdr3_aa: AISEFAGQGNYGYT